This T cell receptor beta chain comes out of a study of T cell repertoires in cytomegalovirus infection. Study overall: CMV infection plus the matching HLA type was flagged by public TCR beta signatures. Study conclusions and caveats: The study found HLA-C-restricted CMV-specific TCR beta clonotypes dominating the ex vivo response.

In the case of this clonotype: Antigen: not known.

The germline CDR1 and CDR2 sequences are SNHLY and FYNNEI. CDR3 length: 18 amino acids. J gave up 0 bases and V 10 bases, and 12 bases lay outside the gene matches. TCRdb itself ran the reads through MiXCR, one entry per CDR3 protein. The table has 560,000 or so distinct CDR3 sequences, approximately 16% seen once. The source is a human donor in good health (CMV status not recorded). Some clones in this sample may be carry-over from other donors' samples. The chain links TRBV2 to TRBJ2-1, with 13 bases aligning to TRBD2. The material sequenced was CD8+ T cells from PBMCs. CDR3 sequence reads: CAIPRLAGGRSSYNEQFF. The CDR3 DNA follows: TGTGCCATCCCTAGACTAGCGGGGGGCCGAAGCTCCTACAATGAGCAGTTCTTC.